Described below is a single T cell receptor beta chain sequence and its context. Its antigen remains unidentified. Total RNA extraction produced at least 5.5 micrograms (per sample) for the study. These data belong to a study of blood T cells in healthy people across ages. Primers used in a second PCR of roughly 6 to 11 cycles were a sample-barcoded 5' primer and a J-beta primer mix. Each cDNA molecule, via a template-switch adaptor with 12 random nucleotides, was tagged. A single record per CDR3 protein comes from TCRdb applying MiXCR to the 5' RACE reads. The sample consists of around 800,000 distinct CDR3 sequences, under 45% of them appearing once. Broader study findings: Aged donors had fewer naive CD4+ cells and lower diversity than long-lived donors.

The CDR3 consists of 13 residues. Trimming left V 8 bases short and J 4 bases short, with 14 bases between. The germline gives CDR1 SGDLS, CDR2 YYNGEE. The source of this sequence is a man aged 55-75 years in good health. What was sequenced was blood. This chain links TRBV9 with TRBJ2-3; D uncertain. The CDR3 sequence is CASSRYAADTQYF. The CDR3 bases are TGTGCCAGTAGTAGGTATGCGGCAGATACGCAGTATTTT.